These 8 T cell receptor beta chains were sequenced from one sample in a study of shared clonotypes between healthy human individuals. The table came from immunoSEQ multiplex PCR; TCRdb's copy has only in-frame clones and leaves some out. Here the sample spans approximately 500,000 clones, 96% being singletons. The sequenced sample consisted of naive CD4+ T cells sorted from blood. The subset: CD45RA+ positively selected. All receptors derive from a woman younger than 45 in good health.

The V gene is TRBV6-5, the J gene TRBJ2-7; TRBD1 might be the D (5 bases). V was pared by 3 bases and J by 0 bases, with 9 bases between. Germline CDR1 reads MNHEY; CDR2 reads SVGAGI. The CDR3 spans 14 residues. The CDR3 bases are TGTGCCAGCAGTTATGGTGACAGCTCCTACGAGCAGTACTTC. Residues: CASSYGDSSYEQYF.

The chain employs TRBV28 and TRBJ2-3; TRBD2 aligns across 8 bases. V shed 7 bases and J 3 bases; nucleotides not matched to a gene: 9. The CDR3 extends over 15 amino acids. CDR1 is MDHEN, CDR2 SYDVKM, per germline. The CDR3 coding sequence is TGTGCCAGCACTAGAGCGGGAGTTGGAACAGATACGCAGTATTTT. Amino acid sequence: CASTRAGVGTDTQYF.

CDR3 sequence reads: CASSERSGRSNQPQHF. CDR3 sequence (DNA): TGTGCCAGCAGTGAAAGGTCAGGTCGAAGCAATCAGCCCCAGCATTTT. The chain carries TRBV2 and TRBJ1-5; D unresolved. There are 16 residues in the CDR3. Trimming removed 2 bases at V and 1 base at J, with 12 bases between. Looked up from germline, CDR1 is SNHLY and CDR2 is FYNNEI.

The J gene is TRBJ2-7, the V gene TRBV4-1; tentatively, D is TRBD2 (6 bases). Germline values: CDR1 MGHRA, CDR2 YSYEKL. The CDR3 is 15 amino acids. Between the trimmed V and J ends, which lost 2 bases and 4 bases, there was a span of 15 bases. CDR3 residues: CASSQLGTPEYEQYF. CDR3 DNA: TGCGCCAGCAGCCAACTCGGGACTCCGGAGTACGAGCAGTACTTC.

The rearrangement joins TRBV6-6 to TRBJ2-4; D is tentatively TRBD1 or TRBD2 (5 bases each). The CDR3 spans 15 residues. Trimming stripped 7 bases from V and 3 bases from J, with 16 bases between. Germline loops: CDR1 MNHNY, CDR2 SVGAGI (reference sequence). CDR3: CASTPSGLDKNIQYF. Written as DNA, the CDR3 is TGTGCCAGCACCCCGTCGGGGCTGGACAAAAACATTCAGTACTTC.

This chain joins TRBV6-5 and TRBJ1-3; 8 nucleotides line up with TRBD1. The CDR3 loop spans 14 amino acids. V lost 7 bases, J lost 3 bases, and 5 bases stayed unmatched. CDR1 and CDR2 from the germline V gene are MNHEY and SVGAGI. In nucleotides, the CDR3 is TGTGCCAGCATCCAGGGGGCTGGTGGAAACACCATATATTTT. Residues: CASIQGAGGNTIYF.

The chain employs TRBV6-5 and TRBJ1-5; D is unresolved. Germline V lookup: CDR1 MNHEY, CDR2 SVGAGI. This CDR3 has 10 amino acids. Trimming took 10 bases from V and 6 from J, leaving 7 bases between them. CDR3: CANHSQPQHF. CDR3 DNA: TGTGCCAACCACAGTCAGCCCCAGCATTTT.

The chain uses TRBV13 and TRBJ2-5; no definite D call. With the DNA end fitting TRBJ2-7 better, the J assignment may be wrong. The germline V gene has CDR1 PRHDT and CDR2 FYEKMQ (reference sequence). This CDR3 is built from 15 residues. CDR3 residues: CASSPPDPLSYEQYF. Written as DNA, the CDR3 is TGTGCCAGCAGCCCGCCGGACCCTCTATCCTACGAGCAGTACTTC.